This TCR beta chain was captured by sequencing in a study of T cell changes during pregnancy in multiple sclerosis. Trimming left V 1 base short and J 4 bases short, with 9 bases between. CDR1 is SGHRS and CDR2 is YFSETQ in the germline V gene. The CDR3 spans 14 residues. Libraries were prepared by immunoSEQ multiplex PCR; TCRdb keeps only in-frame clonotypes and omits some of them. The sample lists roughly 80,000 clones, 92% occurring once. V gene TRBV5-1 combines with J gene TRBJ1-3; D unclear. The clonotype originates from a female donor with multiple sclerosis, enrolled in a pregnancy study. Specimen: peripheral blood, collected before pregnancy. CDR3 bases: TGCGCCAGCAGCTTGTCTGCGCAAGGAAACACCATATATTTT. Translating it yields CASSLSAQGNTIYF.